These 9 T cell receptor beta chains originate from one sample sequenced in a study of blood T cell repertoires in COVID-19. The repertoire was sequenced with immunoSEQ multiplex PCR; TCRdb's copy has only in-frame clones and lacks some. The sample has approximately 290,000 clones; 87% are singletons. The specimen sequenced was peripheral blood. The source of these receptors is a man between 18 and 29 years old with active or convalescent COVID-19.

The chain combines TRBV28 with TRBJ2-2, with 12 bases aligning to TRBD2. In germline, CDR1 is MDHEN, CDR2 SYDVKM. This CDR3 is built from 18 residues. The V gene end was trimmed by 3 bases and the J gene end by 2 bases; junction bases not matched to a gene: 7. The CDR3 nucleotides are TGTGCCAGCAGTTTCACGACTAGCGGGAGAATTAACACCGGGGAGCTGTTTTTT. This translates into CASSFTTSGRINTGELFF.

The CDR3 DNA reads TGTGCCAGCAGTCCGAAACAGGGCCGAAACACTGAAGCTTTCTTT. It yields the protein CASSPKQGRNTEAFF. The chain combines TRBV6-5 with TRBJ1-1, with a tentative D call TRBD1 (6 bases). The CDR3 sequence is 15 residues long. Trimming took off 5 bases at V and 2 bases at J, with 15 bases between the two ends. Germline values: CDR1 MNHEY, CDR2 SVGAGI.

The chain links TRBV5-8 to TRBJ1-2; 7 bases match TRBD1. The V segment lost 2 bases and the J segment 8 bases; nucleotides outside the gene matches: 12. The CDR3 sequence is 15 residues long. The germline V gene encodes CDR1 SGHTS and CDR2 YDEGEE. In DNA, the CDR3 is TGTGCCAGCAGCTTAACAAGGACAGGAGGGGTCGGCTACACCTTC. It encodes CASSLTRTGGVGYTF.

The rearrangement links TRBV27 to TRBJ2-7; 12 bases line up with TRBD2. Germline V CDR1 and CDR2: MNHEY, SMNVEV (reference sequence). This CDR3 is built from 15 residues. V gave up 5 bases and J gave up 5 bases; unmatched junction bases: 7. The CDR3: CASSPLAGGPHEQYF. In DNA, the CDR3 is TGTGCCAGCAGTCCGCTAGCGGGAGGGCCACACGAGCAGTACTTC.

V gene TRBV9 combines with J gene TRBJ2-5; D is unresolved. The CDR3 is 15 residues long. Germline values: CDR1 SGDLS, CDR2 YYNGEE. Trimming took off 1 base at V and 5 bases at J, with 15 bases between the two ends. The CDR3 coding sequence is TGTGCCAGCAGCGTATTTGACACGATTGGGGAGACCCAGTACTTC. Its protein product is CASSVFDTIGETQYF.

The V gene is TRBV27, the J gene TRBJ1-2; D may be TRBD1 (6 bases). This CDR3 spans 14 amino acids. The germline gives CDR1 MNHEY, CDR2 SMNVEV (reference sequence). Trimming cost V 8 bases and J 5 bases, with 18 bases left between them. DNA for the CDR3: TGTGCCAGCCGGATTGGGGGGGCAGGGTATGGCTACACCTTC. Translation gives CASRIGGAGYGYTF.

V and J are TRBV5-1 and TRBJ2-1, with 7 bases aligning to TRBD2. V was clipped by 4 bases and J by 1 base; unmatched bases: 5. The CDR3 is 15 amino acids. Germline assignment: CDR1 SGHRS and CDR2 YFSETQ. In nucleotides, the CDR3 is TGCGCCAGCAGCATTGGGGGGGTTTCCTACAATGAGCAGTTCTTC. Protein sequence: CASSIGGVSYNEQFF. Full variable domain (missing parts from reference TRBV5-1 and TRBJ2-1): KAGVTQTPRYLIKTRGQQVTLSCSPISGHRSVSWYQQTPGQGLQFLFEYFSETQRNKGNFPGRFSGRQFSNSRSEMNVSTLELGDSALYLCASSIGGVSYNEQFFGPGTRLTVL.

The chain joins TRBV7-9 to TRBJ1-1; a possible D gene is TRBD1 (6 bases). With 2 bases removed from V and 2 bases from J, the gap between germline ends came to 12 bases. The CDR3 runs 15 residues. Germline V gene lookup returns CDR1 SEHNR and CDR2 FQNEAQ (reference sequence). CDR3 sequence reads: CASSLSRGGNTEAFF. The CDR3 bases are TGTGCCAGCAGCTTATCTCGAGGGGGTAACACTGAAGCTTTCTTT.

The chain recombines TRBV7-2 with TRBJ1-5; D remains unclear. The CDR3 consists of 14 residues. With 0 bases removed from V and 5 bases from J, the gap between germline ends came to 8 bases. Germline V gene sequence: CDR1 SGHTA, CDR2 FQGNSA. The CDR3 is CASSLAHGYQPQHF. As DNA, the CDR3 is TGTGCCAGCAGCTTAGCGCACGGGTATCAGCCCCAGCATTTT.